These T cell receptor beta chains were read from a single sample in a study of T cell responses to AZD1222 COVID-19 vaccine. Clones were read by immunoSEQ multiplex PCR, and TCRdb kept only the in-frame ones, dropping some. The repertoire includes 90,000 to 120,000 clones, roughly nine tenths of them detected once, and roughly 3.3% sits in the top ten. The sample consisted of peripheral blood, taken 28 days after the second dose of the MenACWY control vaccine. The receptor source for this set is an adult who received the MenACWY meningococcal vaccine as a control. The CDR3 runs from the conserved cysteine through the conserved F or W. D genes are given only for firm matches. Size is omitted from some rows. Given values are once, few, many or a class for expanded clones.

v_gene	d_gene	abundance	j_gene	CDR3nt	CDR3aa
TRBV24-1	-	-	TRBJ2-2	TGTGCCACCATGGGACCGGCAACCGGGGAGCTGTTTTTT	CATMGPATGELFF
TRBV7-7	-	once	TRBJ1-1	TGTGCCAGCAGCTCGGGACAGAACACTGAAGCTTTCTTT	CASSSGQNTEAFF
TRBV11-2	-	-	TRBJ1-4	TGTGCCAGCAGCTTTGGCCCGACAGAAAAACTGTTTTTT	CASSFGPTEKLFF
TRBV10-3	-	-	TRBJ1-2	TGTGCCATCAGTGAGTCGGACGCTCCCAACTATGGCTACACCTTC	CAISESDAPNYGYTF
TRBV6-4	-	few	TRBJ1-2	TGTGCCAGCAGTGTTCCGACGGGCTTC	CASSVPTGF
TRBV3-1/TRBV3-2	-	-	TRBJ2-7	TGTGCCAGCAGCCAAGCAACCGCCTCCCACTCCTACGAGCAGTACTTC	CASSQATASHSYEQYF
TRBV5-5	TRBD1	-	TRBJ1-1	TGTGCCAGCAGCGGACAGGCGCAAATGAACACTGAAGCTTTCTTT	CASSGQAQMNTEAFF
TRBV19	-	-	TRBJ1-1	TGTGCCAGTAGTATCGCCGGAGGGGGGGGGACTGAAGCTTTCTTT	CASSIAGGGGTEAFF
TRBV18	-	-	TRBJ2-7	TGTGCCAGCTCACCTCTTATGGGGGAGCAGTACTTC	CASSPLMGEQYF
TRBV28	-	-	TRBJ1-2	TGTGCCAGCAGTTTATCTCCCGGGAGCAAGGCAAGCTATGGCTACACCTTC	CASSLSPGSKASYGYTF
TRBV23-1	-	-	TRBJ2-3	TGCGCCAGCAGTCAGGGAGGTGGGCCTCCCCATCGAATCCATACGCAGTATTTT	CASSQGGGPPHRIHTQYF
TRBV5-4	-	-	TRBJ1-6	TGTGCCAGCAGCTTGAGGCAGGGAGGCTTCTCCTATAATTCACCCCTCCACTTT	CASSLRQGGFSYNSPLHF
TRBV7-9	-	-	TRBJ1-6	TGTGCCAGCAGCAGCGGGATAGGGGCTAATTCACCCCTCCACTTT	CASSSGIGANSPLHF
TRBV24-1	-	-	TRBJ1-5	TGTGCCACCAGTGAGGGGGGAGAGGGCAATCAGCCCCAGCATTTT	CATSEGGEGNQPQHF
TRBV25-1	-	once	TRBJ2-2	TGTGCCAGCAGTGAATCCCCCCAAAACACCGGGGAGCTGTTTTTT	CASSESPQNTGELFF
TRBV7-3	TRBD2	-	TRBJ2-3	TGTGCCAGCAGCTTAAGTAGCGGGGACACAGATACGCAGTATTTT	CASSLSSGDTDTQYF
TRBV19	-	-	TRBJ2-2	TGTGCCAGTAGTAATGCGGGCGGCTACACCGGGGAGCTGTTTTTT	CASSNAGGYTGELFF
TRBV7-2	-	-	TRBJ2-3	TGTGCCAGCAGCTTAGTCTCTATAACAGATACGCAGTATTTT	CASSLVSITDTQYF
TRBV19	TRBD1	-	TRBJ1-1	TGTGCCAGTAGCGAACGATCGGGACAGGGTAACACTGAAGCTTTCTTT	CASSERSGQGNTEAFF
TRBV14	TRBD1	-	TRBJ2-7	TGTGCCAGCAGCCTACAGGGGGTCCCGTTAAACGAGCAGTACTTC	CASSLQGVPLNEQYF
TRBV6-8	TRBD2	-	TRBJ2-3	TGTGCCAGCAGTTCGCGGGTAGCGGGGGGGCCTATTAGCACAGATACGCAGTATTTT	CASSSRVAGGPISTDTQYF
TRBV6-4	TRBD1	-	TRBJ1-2	TGTGCCAGCAGTAGGGGCCCGACAGGGCTGGATGGCTACACCTTC	CASSRGPTGLDGYTF
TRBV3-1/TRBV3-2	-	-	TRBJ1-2	TGTGCCAGCAGCCAAGAGACCCGGGTGAAGAGCTACACCTTC	CASSQETRVKSYTF
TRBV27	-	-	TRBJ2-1	TGTGCCAGCAGTTTATATTCCTCCTACAATGAGCAGTTCTTC	CASSLYSSYNEQFF
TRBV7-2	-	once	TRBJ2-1	TGTGCCAGCAGCTTAGCCCAGTCGAGCTCCTACAATGAGCAGTTCTTC	CASSLAQSSSYNEQFF
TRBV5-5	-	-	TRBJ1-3	TGTGCCAGCAGCTTGGAACGCGACGGTCGGAACACCATATATTTT	CASSLERDGRNTIYF
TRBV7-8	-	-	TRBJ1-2	TGTGCCAGCACACATAGGGGGGGGGCCTTAAACTATGGCTACACCTTC	CASTHRGGALNYGYTF
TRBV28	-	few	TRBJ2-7	TGTGCCAGCAGTTCCCTTGGACAGCCCTCCTACGAGCAGTACTTC	CASSSLGQPSYEQYF
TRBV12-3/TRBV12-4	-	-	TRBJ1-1	TGTGCCAGCAGTCCTAGATCCTCGCGGGCTTTCTTT	CASSPRSSRAFF
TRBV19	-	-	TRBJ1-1	TGTGCCAGTAGTACAGGGCCCATGAACACTGAAGCTTTCTTT	CASSTGPMNTEAFF
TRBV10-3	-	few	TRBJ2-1	TGTGCCATCAGATCGACAGCGAACAATGAGCAGTTCTTC	CAIRSTANNEQFF
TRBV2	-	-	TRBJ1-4	TGTGCCAGCAGTGGGGACCTGGAGGAAAAACTGTTTTTT	CASSGDLEEKLFF
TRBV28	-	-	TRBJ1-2	TGTGCCAGCACCCCGAGGGGCCACTGGGGCTACACCTTC	CASTPRGHWGYTF
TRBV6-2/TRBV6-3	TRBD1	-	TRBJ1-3	TGTGCCAGCAGCCCCCTTGGACAGGACTCTGGAAACACCATATATTTT	CASSPLGQDSGNTIYF
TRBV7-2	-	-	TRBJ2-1	TGTGCCAGCAGCTTGCAGTATTACAATGAGCAGTTCTTC	CASSLQYYNEQFF
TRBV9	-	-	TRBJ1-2	TGTGCCAGCAGCGTAGAAGTCGGCTATGGCTACACCTTC	CASSVEVGYGYTF
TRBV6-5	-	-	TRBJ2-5	TGTGCCAGCAGTTACGGTGGGCGGGAGACCCAGTACTTC	CASSYGGRETQYF
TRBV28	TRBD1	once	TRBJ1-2	TGTGCCAGCAGTCCGGGACAGACTCCCTATGGCTACACCTTC	CASSPGQTPYGYTF
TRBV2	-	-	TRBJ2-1	TGTGCCAGCAGTGATCAGGATTATCCAGAGTTCTTC	CASSDQDYPEFF
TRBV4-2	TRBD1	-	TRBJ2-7	TGTGCCAGCAGCCAAGGGGCAGGGACAGGCCCCTACGAGCAGTACTTC	CASSQGAGTGPYEQYF
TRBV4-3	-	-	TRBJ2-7	TGCGCCAGCAGCCAGGGCCTAGAAGGCGAGCAGTACTTC	CASSQGLEGEQYF
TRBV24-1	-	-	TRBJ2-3	TGTGCCACCAGTGGGATGGGGGGGACAACAGATACGCAGTATTTT	CATSGMGGTTDTQYF
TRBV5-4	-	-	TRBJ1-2	TGTGCCAGCAGCTTACCCCCAGGGAGGCACTATGGCTACACCTTC	CASSLPPGRHYGYTF
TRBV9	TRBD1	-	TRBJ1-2	TGTGCCAGCAGCGTGTCCCCAGGTTTGCAGGGGGCTTTCGACTATGGCTACACCTTC	CASSVSPGLQGAFDYGYTF